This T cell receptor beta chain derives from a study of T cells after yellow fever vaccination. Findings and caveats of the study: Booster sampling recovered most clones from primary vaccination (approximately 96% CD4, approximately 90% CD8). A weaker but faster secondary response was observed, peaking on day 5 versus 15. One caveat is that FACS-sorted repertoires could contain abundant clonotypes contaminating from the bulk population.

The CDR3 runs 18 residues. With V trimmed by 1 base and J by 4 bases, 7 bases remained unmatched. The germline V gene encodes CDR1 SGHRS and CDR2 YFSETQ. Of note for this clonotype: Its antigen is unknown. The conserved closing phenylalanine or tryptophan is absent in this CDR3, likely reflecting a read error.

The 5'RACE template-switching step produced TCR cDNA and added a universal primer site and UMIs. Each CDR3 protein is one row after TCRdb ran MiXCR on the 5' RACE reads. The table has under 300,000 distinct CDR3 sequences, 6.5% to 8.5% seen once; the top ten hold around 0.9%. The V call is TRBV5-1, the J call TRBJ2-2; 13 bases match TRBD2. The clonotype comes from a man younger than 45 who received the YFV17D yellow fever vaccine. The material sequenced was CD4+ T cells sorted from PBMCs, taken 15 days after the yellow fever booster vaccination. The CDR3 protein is CASSLRTSGRDPTGELFS. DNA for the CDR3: TGCGCCAGCAGCTTGCGGACTAGCGGGAGAGACCCCACCGGGGAGCTGTTTTCT.